This T cell receptor (beta chain) was sequenced during a study of shared T cell receptors in the human thymus. The CDR3 consists of 14 residues. The germline CDR1 and CDR2 sequences are MNHEY and SMNVEV (reference sequence). J was trimmed by 4 bases and V by 6 bases; bases with no gene match: 6. This clone has more than one count but fewer than ten. TCRdb's table, derived via immunoSEQ multiplex PCR, lists solely in-frame clones and lacks some. The repertoire holds hundreds of thousands of clones, with approximately 80% as singletons. These same records also appear under a second study, on human thymus T cells. That source notes: Thymus tissue was removed during corrective cardiac surgery. Related research examined unrelated individuals and reported that their thymic repertoires overlapped highly.

Sequenced sample: thymocytes. This clonotype originated in a boy under two years old with a congenital heart defect. The chain recombines TRBV27 with TRBJ1-3, with 7 bases aligning to TRBD1. CDR3 protein: CASRDRGLGNTIYF. In nucleotides, the CDR3 is TGTGCCAGCAGGGATAGGGGGCTCGGAAACACCATATATTTT.